The 24 T cell receptor beta chains below all came from one sample that was sequenced in a study of cytomegalovirus exposure and HLA in healthy donors. The PCR had 60 Vbeta and 13 Jbeta primers. The assay was immunoSEQ multiplex PCR, and TCRdb's table has in-frame clones only and misses some. The sample yields roughly 100,000 clones, 73% seen once. Material for sequencing was PBMCs. Receptor source: a man aged 35 to 55 in good health and CMV-seronegative.

The J gene is TRBJ2-3, the V gene TRBV7-7, with D possibly being TRBD2 (6 bases). V lost 5 bases to trimming and J lost 6 bases, with 15 bases between them. The CDR3 length is 14 residues. Germline V lookup: CDR1 SSHAT, CDR2 FNYEAQ (reference sequence). CDR3 sequence reads: CASSLVGGLDTQYF. CDR3 coding DNA: TGTGCCAGCAGCCTAGTTGGAGGGTTGGATACGCAGTATTTT.

The chain carries TRBV5-1 and TRBJ1-1; no clear D. V was pared by 4 bases and J by 4 bases, with 11 bases between. Germline CDR1 and CDR2: SGHRS and YFSETQ. CDR3 size: 13 residues. The CDR3 reads CASSQEVGTEAFF. Written as DNA, the CDR3 is TGCGCCAGCAGCCAGGAGGTCGGCACTGAAGCTTTCTTT.

The chain couples TRBV4-1 to TRBJ2-7; 8 nucleotides agree with TRBD1. This CDR3 has 14 residues. With 0 bases clipped from V and 4 bases from J, the junction kept 2 bases outside the gene matches. Germline V lookup: CDR1 MGHRA, CDR2 YSYEKL. CDR3 loop: CASSQDRGLYEQYF. For the CDR3, the DNA is TGCGCCAGCAGCCAAGACAGGGGGCTGTACGAGCAGTACTTC.

V is TRBV6-4 and J is TRBJ1-5; maybe TRBD1 (6 bases). The V gene lost 3 bases and the J gene lost 5 bases, with 11 bases spanning the gap. Germline-derived CDR1 and CDR2 are MRHNA and SNTAGT. CDR3 size: 14 residues. The CDR3 region is CASSEQGDDQPQHF. Written as DNA, the CDR3 is TGTGCCAGCAGTGAACAGGGAGATGATCAGCCCCAGCATTTT.

The chain couples TRBV7-8 to TRBJ1-5; TRBD1 might be the D (6 bases). V shed 3 bases and J shed 1 base, with 16 bases lying between them. The germline V gene has CDR1 SGHVS and CDR2 FQNEAQ. The CDR3 runs 17 residues. In DNA form, the CDR3 reads TGTGCCAGCAGCTTCCAGGGGCAGGGACCAAGCAATCAGCCCCAGCATTTT. This sequence encodes CASSFQGQGPSNQPQHF.

CDR3 nucleotide sequence: TGCGCCAGCAGCCGGCCCGGGACAGGCCACTTGGACTATGGCTACACCTTC. It specifies CASSRPGTGHLDYGYTF. This rearrangement joins TRBV4-1 to TRBJ1-2; TRBD1 aligns across 8 bases. The CDR3 is 17 residues long. CDR1 and CDR2 from the germline V gene are MGHRA and YSYEKL. With 4 bases clipped from V and 3 bases from J, the junction kept 13 bases outside the gene matches.

The chain couples TRBV7-9 to TRBJ2-5; weak D call: TRBD1 (5 bases). The DNA end is a closer match to TRBJ2-7, so the J assignment may be wrong. Germline V lookup: CDR1 SEHNR, CDR2 FQNEAQ (reference sequence). The length of the CDR3 is 11 residues. CDR3 loop: CASGASYEQYF. The CDR3 nucleotides are TGTGCCAGCGGGGCCTCCTACGAGCAGTACTTC.

By sample fraction, this clone is medium-sized. The chain employs TRBV4-2 and TRBJ1-2, with 7 bases identical to TRBD1. The V segment lost 6 bases and the J segment 8 bases; nucleotides outside the gene matches: 9. The CDR3 has 13 amino acids. Per germline, CDR1 LGHNA and CDR2 YNFKEQ. The CDR3 sequence: CASSHTGAGGYTF. CDR3 nucleotide sequence: TGTGCCAGCAGTCATACAGGGGCTGGGGGCTACACCTTC.

This chain uses TRBV5-6 with TRBJ1-4, with 10 bases fitting TRBD1. The CDR3 is 16 amino acids. CDR1 and CDR2 from the germline V gene are SGHDT and YYEEEE. With V trimmed by 0 bases and J by 1 base, 0 bases remained unmatched. The CDR3 nucleotides are TGTGCCAGCAGCTTGGGGGACAGGGGAACTAATGAAAAACTGTTTTTT. Its translation is CASSLGDRGTNEKLFF.

This clone was detected only a few times. The chain is built from TRBV2 and TRBJ1-1; 7 bases are shared with TRBD1. CDR3 size: 14 residues. CDR1 SNHLY and CDR2 FYNNEI come from the germline V gene. Losses at the gene ends were 6 bases for V and 1 base for J; bases not matched to a gene: 5. CDR3 DNA: TGTGCCAGCAGGATCTGGGACAGGAACACTGAAGCTTTCTTT. Its translation is CASRIWDRNTEAFF.

The table lists this clone with a few counts. This chain uses TRBV6-6 with TRBJ1-6; TRBD1 matches 7 bases. V lost 7 bases, J lost 7 bases, and 13 bases stayed unmatched. Per germline, CDR1 MNHNY and CDR2 SVGAGI (reference sequence). The CDR3 has 16 amino acids. The chain's CDR3 is CASNSSPGGRNSPLHF. CDR3 in DNA: TGTGCCAGCAACTCCAGCCCAGGGGGTAGGAATTCACCCCTCCACTTT.

This chain joins TRBV6-5 and TRBJ2-3; D may be TRBD1 (6 bases). Trimming removed 4 bases from V and 4 bases from J, with 18 bases in between. Germline V gene data show CDR1 as MNHEY and CDR2 as SVGAGI. CDR3 length equals 16 residues. The DNA for the CDR3 is TGTGCCAGCAGTTCCTCCGGGACACCCGGCCCAGATACGCAGTATTTT. Amino acids: CASSSSGTPGPDTQYF.

This clone was seen a few times. J is TRBJ2-3 and V is TRBV19, with 9 positions matching TRBD1. V trimming: 7 bases; J trimming: 2 bases; junction bases outside the gene matches: 4. This CDR3 is 14 amino acids long. CDR1 and CDR2 from the germline V gene are LNHDA and SQIVND (reference sequence). The CDR3 spells CASTRTGATDTQYF. CDR3 nucleotides: TGTGCCAGTACCAGGACAGGGGCCACAGATACGCAGTATTTT.

The chain uses TRBV6-6 and TRBJ1-1; 8 bases fit TRBD1. This CDR3 has 14 residues. The junction had 6 bases not matched to a gene; V was cut back by 7 bases and J by 2 bases. The germline gives CDR1 MNHNY, CDR2 SVGAGI (reference sequence). The DNA of the CDR3 is TGTGCCAGCACCCGGGACAGGAGTAACACTGAAGCTTTCTTT. Encoded protein: CASTRDRSNTEAFF.

This rearrangement joins TRBV29-1 to TRBJ1-2; D might be TRBD1 (5 bases). The length of the CDR3 is 13 residues. Between the trimmed V and J ends, which lost 4 bases and 7 bases, there was a span of 16 bases. Germline V lookup: CDR1 SQVTM, CDR2 ANQGSEA. The CDR3 DNA follows: TGCAGCGTTGGGGAGGAAGAGGGACGTGGCTACACCTTC. It specifies CSVGEEEGRGYTF.

This chain joins TRBV6-5 and TRBJ1-2; tentatively, D is TRBD1 (6 bases). V lost 0 bases, J lost 6 bases, and 8 bases lay in between. Germline CDR1 reads MNHEY; CDR2 reads SVGAGI. The CDR3 sequence is 13 residues long. CDR3 sequence reads: CASSYSSGDGYTF. The CDR3 DNA follows: TGTGCCAGCAGTTACTCGTCAGGGGATGGCTACACCTTC.

In regard to this clone: The same CDR3 is also encoded by other DNA sequences in this sample. The chain recombines TRBV2 with TRBJ2-7; the D gene is possibly TRBD1 (5 bases). The CDR3 has 14 residues. CDR1 and CDR2 (germline): SNHLY, FYNNEI. V lost 3 bases and J 3 bases, leaving 12 bases between the germline ends. The CDR3 sequence: CASSDQGRDYEQYF. The CDR3 DNA follows: TGTGCCAGCAGTGACCAGGGAAGGGACTACGAGCAGTACTTC.

The genes are TRBV6-4 and TRBJ2-7, with D perhaps matching TRBD2 (6 bases). Trimming took off 6 bases at V and 0 bases at J, with 12 bases between the two ends. There are 14 residues in the CDR3. Germline V lookup: CDR1 MRHNA, CDR2 SNTAGT. The CDR3 nucleotides read TGTGCCAGCAGAGCGGGCTGGCCCTCCTACGAGCAGTACTTC. Translation: CASRAGWPSYEQYF.

The chain carries TRBV4-3 and TRBJ1-3; D ambiguous. The V end was cut by 0 bases, the J end by 4 bases, with 22 bases between. The CDR3 extends over 19 amino acids. Germline-derived CDR1 and CDR2 are LGHNA and YSLEER. CDR3 in DNA: TGCGCCAGCAGCCAAGATCCTCAAATCCCAGCAGCGGGGGGAAACACCATATATTTT. Protein product: CASSQDPQIPAAGGNTIYF.

This clone was seen a few times. The chain is built from TRBV5-1 and TRBJ1-4, with 7 bases lining up with TRBD1. CDR1 and CDR2 from the germline V gene are SGHRS and YFSETQ. The CDR3 sequence is 13 residues long. V was clipped by 6 bases and J by 8 bases; unmatched bases: 7. CDR3 in DNA: TGCGCCAGCAAGAGACAGGGACGAGAAAAACTGTTTTTT. Translated, it gives CASKRQGREKLFF.

The chain joins TRBV2 to TRBJ2-1; 8 bases align to TRBD2. V lost 10 bases to trimming and J lost 7 bases; unmatched junction nucleotides: 12. Germline lookup yields CDR1 SNHLY and CDR2 FYNNEI. CDR3 length equals 14 residues. The CDR3 spells CATSTGGAMNEQFF. CDR3 bases: TGTGCCACCTCGACCGGGGGGGCCATGAATGAGCAGTTCTTC.

This clone appeared a few times. An end of the junction does not agree with germline; a read error may underlie this. The chain is built from TRBV2 and TRBJ1-6; 7 nucleotides align to TRBD1. The CDR3 runs 16 residues. Germline CDR1 reads SNHLY; CDR2 reads FYNNEI. The CDR3 nucleotides are TGTGCCAGCAGCGAAGGGACAGCCACTTATAATTCACCCCTCCACTTT. Its translation: CASSEGTATYNSPLHF. Full variable domain (missing parts from reference TRBV2 and TRBJ1-6): EPEVTQTPSHQVTQMGQEVILRCVPISNHLYFYWYRQILGQKVEFLVSFYNNEISEKSEIFDDQFSVERPDGSNFTLKIRSTKLEDSAMYFCASSEGTATYNSPLHFGNGTRLTVT.

V is TRBV6-4 and J is TRBJ2-2; 10 nucleotides align to TRBD2. V shed 4 bases and J 4 bases; nucleotides not matched to a gene: 3. This CDR3 has 15 amino acids. Germline lookup yields CDR1 MRHNA and CDR2 SNTAGT. Here the CDR3 reads CASSGTSGATGELFF. DNA of the CDR3: TGTGCCAGCAGTGGGACTAGCGGAGCCACCGGGGAGCTGTTTTTT.

This clone was counted a few times. The CDR3 is CASSEGLAGTYNEQFF. For the CDR3, the DNA is TGCGCCAGCAGCGAGGGACTAGCGGGGACTTACAATGAGCAGTTCTTC. The genes are TRBV5-1 and TRBJ2-1; TRBD2 aligns across 13 bases. The ends lost 4 bases at V and 4 bases at J; junction bases unmatched: 5. The V gene's germline CDR1 is SGHRS and CDR2 YFSETQ. The CDR3 has 16 residues.